Each of the 10 T cell receptor beta chains below was sequenced from the same sample in a study of blood T cells in healthy people across ages. Through a sample-barcoded 5' primer and a J-beta primer mix, a second PCR was run for roughly 7 to 12 cycles. In TCRdb, the 5' RACE reads were re-called with MiXCR into one record per CDR3 protein. The repertoire consists of 1.8 million or so distinct CDR3 sequences, with about two fifths occurring once and the leading ten covering under 30%. The specimen sequenced was blood. The source is a human donor in good health.

Worth noting for this clonotype: A junction end diverges from the germline sequence, so it may reflect a read error. The CDR3 nucleotides read TGTGCCAGCAGTCCGCCGGGCCCTGGGGCCAACGTCCGGACTTTC. Its protein product is CASSPPGPGANVRTF. This rearrangement joins TRBV12-3 or TRBV12-4 to TRBJ2-6; tentatively, D is TRBD1 (5 bases). This CDR3 contains 15 residues.

The rearrangement uses TRBV12-3 or TRBV12-4 and TRBJ2-3; TRBD1 aligns across 9 bases. The V segment lost 8 bases and the J segment 5 bases; nucleotides outside the gene matches: 2. The CDR3 length is 12 residues. In DNA, the CDR3 is TGTGCCAGCGGGACAGGGCAAGATACGCAGTATTTT. This codes for CASGTGQDTQYF.

This clonotype was observed a few times. The chain recombines TRBV7-2 with TRBJ2-6; D not certain. There are 16 residues in the CDR3. Germline values: CDR1 SGHTA, CDR2 FQGNSA. Trimming cost V 1 base and J 0 bases, with 7 bases left between them. The DNA for the CDR3 is TGTGCCAGCAGCTTAGAAACAGACTCTGGGGCCAACGTCCTGACTTTC. This codes for CASSLETDSGANVLTF.

The rearrangement joins TRBV7-9 to TRBJ2-6; possibly TRBD2 for D (5 bases). From germline, CDR1 is SEHNR and CDR2 FQNEAQ (reference sequence). V lost 11 bases to trimming and J lost 0 bases, with 23 bases between them. The CDR3 is 18 amino acids. This CDR3 reads CAAVPFRGGHSGANVLTF. CDR3 coding DNA: TGTGCCGCAGTGCCATTTCGTGGCGGGCACTCTGGGGCCAACGTCCTGACTTTC.

About this clonotype itself: Mismatch with germline at one junction end may stem from a read error. CDR3 loop: CSVAITGTGPSYGQYF. In DNA, the CDR3 is TGCAGCGTGGCTATAACCGGGACAGGGCCCTCCTACGGGCAGTACTTC. This chain uses TRBV29-1 with TRBJ2-7; 9 nucleotides match TRBD1. Germline loops: CDR1 SQVTM, CDR2 ANQGSEA. There are 16 residues in the CDR3.

On this clonotype: A much larger clone is a single base away; this may be a read error. The V and J genes are TRBV7-2 and TRBJ2-7; D unclear. The germline V gene has CDR1 SGHTA and CDR2 FQGNSA. The CDR3 runs to 13 residues. Deletions cut 0 bases from V and 3 bases from J, with 6 bases between. CDR3 DNA: TGTGCCAGCAGCTTAGCGTACGGCTACGAGCAGTACTTC. Amino acid sequence: CASSLAYGYEQYF.

This rearrangement joins TRBV4-1 to TRBJ1-1; tentatively, D is TRBD1 (5 bases). The CDR3 runs 15 residues. The V end was cut by 4 bases, the J end by 5 bases, with 17 bases between. Per the germline V gene, CDR1 is MGHRA and CDR2 is YSYEKL. The CDR3 sequence: CASSPPSGGGTEAFF. The DNA of the CDR3 is TGCGCCAGCAGCCCGCCGTCCGGGGGAGGGACTGAAGCTTTCTTT.

The rearrangement joins TRBV7-2 to TRBJ2-3; 9 nucleotides align to TRBD1. CDR1 and CDR2 from the germline V gene are SGHTA and FQGNSA. Unmatched junction bases numbered 4, after V lost 5 bases and J lost 4 bases. The CDR3 covers 14 residues. The CDR3 region is CASSPRDRADTQYF. CDR3 sequence (DNA): TGTGCCAGCAGCCCCCGGGACAGGGCAGATACGCAGTATTTT.

The V call is TRBV7-2, the J call TRBJ2-1; TRBD2 aligns across 9 bases. CDR3 length: 15 amino acids. The germline gives CDR1 SGHTA, CDR2 FQGNSA. The J segment lost 3 bases and the V segment lost 4 bases, leaving 4 bases of the junction unmatched. This chain's CDR3 is CASSYSGGCYNEQFF. CDR3 coding DNA: TGTGCCAGCAGCTATAGCGGGGGCTGCTACAATGAGCAGTTCTTC.

This CDR3 is CSVEKTSGGYETQYF. As DNA, the CDR3 is TGCAGCGTTGAAAAGACAAGCGGGGGTTATGAGACCCAGTACTTC. The V and J genes are TRBV29-1 and TRBJ2-5; TRBD2 agrees at 8 bases. The CDR3 is 15 amino acids. The V segment lost 2 bases and the J segment 5 bases; nucleotides outside the gene matches: 10. Germline-derived CDR1 and CDR2 are SQVTM and ANQGSEA.